Described below is a single T cell receptor (beta chain) sequence and its context. The record originates from a study of blood T cell repertoires in COVID-19. Study at large: The cDNA or gDNA used as material had been derived from T cells, B-cell-depleted T cells, or PBMCs.

The data were produced by immunoSEQ multiplex PCR, yet TCRdb's version contains in-frame clones alone and is incomplete. Of about 300,000 clones listed, just over 85% are singletons. This CDR3 has 15 residues. In germline, CDR1 is SGHDT, CDR2 YYEEEE. V shed 4 bases, J shed 8 bases, and the junction held 13 bases outside the gene matches. Either two negative PCRs, clearance, or symptom resolution qualified Cohort 3 donors as recovered. This sequence originates from a man under 40 who had recovered from COVID-19. The chain is built from TRBV5-6 and TRBJ1-1, with 8 bases that match TRBD1. Input material: PBMCs or T cells enriched from blood (not recorded which). DNA of the CDR3: TGTGCCAGCAGCGGGTGGACAGGGATCAACCCCGAAGCTTTCTTT. This sequence encodes CASSGWTGINPEAFF.